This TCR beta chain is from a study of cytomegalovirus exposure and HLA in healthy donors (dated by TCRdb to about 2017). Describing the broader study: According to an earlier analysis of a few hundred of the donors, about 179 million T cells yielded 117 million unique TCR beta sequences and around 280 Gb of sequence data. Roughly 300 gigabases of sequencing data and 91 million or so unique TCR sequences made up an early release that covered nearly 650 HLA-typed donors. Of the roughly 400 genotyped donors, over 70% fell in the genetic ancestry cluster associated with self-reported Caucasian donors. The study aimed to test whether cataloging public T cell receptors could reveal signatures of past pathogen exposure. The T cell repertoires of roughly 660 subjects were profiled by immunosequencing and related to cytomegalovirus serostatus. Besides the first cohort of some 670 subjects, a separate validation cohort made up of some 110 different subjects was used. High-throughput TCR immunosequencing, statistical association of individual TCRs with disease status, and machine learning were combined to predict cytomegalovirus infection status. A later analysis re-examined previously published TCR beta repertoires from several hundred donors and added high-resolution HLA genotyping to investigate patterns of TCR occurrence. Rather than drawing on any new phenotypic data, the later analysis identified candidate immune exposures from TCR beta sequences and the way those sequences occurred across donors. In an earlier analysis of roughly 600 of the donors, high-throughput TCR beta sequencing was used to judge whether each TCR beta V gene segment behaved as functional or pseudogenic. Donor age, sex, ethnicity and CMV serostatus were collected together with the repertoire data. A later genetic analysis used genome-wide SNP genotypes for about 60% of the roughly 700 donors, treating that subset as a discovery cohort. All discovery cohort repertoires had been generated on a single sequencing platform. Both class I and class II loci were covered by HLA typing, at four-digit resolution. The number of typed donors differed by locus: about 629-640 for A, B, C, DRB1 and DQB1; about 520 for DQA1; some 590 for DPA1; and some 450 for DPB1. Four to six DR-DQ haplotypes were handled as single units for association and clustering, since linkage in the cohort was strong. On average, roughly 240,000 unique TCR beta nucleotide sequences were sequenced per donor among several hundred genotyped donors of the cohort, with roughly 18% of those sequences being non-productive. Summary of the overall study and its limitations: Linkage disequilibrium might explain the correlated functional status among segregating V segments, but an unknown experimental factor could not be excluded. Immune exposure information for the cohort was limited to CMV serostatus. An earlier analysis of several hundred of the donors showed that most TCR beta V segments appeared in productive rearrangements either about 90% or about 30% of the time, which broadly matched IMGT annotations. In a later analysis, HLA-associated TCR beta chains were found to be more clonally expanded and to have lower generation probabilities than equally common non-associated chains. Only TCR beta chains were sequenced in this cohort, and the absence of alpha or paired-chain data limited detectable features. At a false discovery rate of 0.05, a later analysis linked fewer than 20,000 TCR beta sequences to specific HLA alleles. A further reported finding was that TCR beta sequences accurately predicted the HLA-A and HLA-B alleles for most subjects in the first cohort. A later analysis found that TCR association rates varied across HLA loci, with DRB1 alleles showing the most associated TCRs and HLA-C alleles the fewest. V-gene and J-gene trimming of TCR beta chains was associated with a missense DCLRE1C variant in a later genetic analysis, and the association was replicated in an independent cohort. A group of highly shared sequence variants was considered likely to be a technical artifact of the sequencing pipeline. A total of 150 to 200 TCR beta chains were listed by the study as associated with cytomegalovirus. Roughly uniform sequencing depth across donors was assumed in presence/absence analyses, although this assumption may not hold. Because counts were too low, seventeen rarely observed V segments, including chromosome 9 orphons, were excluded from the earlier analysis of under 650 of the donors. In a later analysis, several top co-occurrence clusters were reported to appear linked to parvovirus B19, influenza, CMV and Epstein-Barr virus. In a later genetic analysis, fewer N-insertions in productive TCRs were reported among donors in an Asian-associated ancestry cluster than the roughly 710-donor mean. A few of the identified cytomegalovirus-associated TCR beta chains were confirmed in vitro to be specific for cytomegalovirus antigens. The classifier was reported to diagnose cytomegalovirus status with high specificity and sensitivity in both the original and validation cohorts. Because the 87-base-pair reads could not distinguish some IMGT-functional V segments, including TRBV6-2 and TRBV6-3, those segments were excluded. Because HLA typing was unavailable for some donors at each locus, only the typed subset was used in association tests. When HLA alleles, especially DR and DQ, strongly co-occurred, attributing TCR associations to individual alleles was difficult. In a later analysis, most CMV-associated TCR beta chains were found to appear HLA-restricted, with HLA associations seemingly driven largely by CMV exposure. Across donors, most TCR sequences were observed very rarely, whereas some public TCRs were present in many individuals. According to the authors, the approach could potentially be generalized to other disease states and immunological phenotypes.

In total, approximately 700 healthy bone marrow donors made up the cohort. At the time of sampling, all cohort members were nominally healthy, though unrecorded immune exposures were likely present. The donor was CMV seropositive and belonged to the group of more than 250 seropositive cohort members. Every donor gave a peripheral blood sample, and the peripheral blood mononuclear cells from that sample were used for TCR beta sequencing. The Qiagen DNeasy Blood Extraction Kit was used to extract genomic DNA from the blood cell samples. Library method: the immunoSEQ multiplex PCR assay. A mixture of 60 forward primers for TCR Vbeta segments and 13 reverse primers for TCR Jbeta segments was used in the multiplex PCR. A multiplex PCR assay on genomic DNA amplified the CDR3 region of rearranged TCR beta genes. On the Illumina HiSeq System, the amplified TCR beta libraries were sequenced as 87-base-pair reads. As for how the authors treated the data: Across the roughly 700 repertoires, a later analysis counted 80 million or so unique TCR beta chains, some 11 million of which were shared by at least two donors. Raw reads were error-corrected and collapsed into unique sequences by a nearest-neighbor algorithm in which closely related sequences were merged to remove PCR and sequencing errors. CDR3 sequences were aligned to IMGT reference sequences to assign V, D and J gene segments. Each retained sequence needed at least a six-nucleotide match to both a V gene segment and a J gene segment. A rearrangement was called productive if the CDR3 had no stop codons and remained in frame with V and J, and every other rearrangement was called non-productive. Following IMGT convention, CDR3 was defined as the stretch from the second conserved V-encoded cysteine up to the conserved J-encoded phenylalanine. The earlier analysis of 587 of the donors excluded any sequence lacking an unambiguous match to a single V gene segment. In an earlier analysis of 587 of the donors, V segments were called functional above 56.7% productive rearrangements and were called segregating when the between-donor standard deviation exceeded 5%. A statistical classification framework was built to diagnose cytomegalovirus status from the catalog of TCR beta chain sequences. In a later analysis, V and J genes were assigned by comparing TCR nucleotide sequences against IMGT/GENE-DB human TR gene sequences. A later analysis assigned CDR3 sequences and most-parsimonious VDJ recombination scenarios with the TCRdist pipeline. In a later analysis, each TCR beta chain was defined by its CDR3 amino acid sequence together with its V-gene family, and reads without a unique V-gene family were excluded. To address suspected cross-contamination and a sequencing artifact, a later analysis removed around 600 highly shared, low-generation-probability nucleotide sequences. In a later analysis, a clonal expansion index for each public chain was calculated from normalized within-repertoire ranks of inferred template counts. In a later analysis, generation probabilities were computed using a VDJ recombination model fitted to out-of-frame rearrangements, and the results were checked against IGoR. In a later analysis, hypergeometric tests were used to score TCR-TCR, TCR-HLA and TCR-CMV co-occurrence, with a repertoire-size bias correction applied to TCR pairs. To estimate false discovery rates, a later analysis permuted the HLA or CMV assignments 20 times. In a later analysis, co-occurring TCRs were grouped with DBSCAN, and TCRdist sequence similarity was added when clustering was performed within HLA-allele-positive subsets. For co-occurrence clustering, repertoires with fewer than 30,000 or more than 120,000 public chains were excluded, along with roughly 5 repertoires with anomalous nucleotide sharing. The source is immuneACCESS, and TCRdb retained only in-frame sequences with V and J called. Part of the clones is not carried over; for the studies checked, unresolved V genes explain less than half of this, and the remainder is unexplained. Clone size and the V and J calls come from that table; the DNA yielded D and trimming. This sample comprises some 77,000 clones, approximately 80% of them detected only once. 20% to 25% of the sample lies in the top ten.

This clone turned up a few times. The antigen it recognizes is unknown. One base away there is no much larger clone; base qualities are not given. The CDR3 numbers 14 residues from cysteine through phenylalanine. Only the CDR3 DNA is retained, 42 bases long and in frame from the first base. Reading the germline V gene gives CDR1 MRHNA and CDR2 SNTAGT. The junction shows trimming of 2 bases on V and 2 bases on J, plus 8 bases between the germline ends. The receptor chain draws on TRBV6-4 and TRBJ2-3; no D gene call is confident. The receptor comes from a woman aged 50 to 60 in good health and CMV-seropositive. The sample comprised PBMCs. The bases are TGTGCCAGCAGTGACGGGCAGCCCACAGATACGCAGTATTTT. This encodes CASSDGQPTDTQYF.